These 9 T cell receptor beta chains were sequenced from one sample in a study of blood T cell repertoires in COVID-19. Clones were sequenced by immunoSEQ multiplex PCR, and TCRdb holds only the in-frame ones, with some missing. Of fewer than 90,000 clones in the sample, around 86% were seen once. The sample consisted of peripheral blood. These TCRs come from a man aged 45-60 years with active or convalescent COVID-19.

The CDR3 DNA reads TGTGCCAGCGCTCGGGACAGGCCTAACTATGGCTACACCTTC. Amino acids: CASARDRPNYGYTF. V is TRBV27 and J is TRBJ1-2; TRBD1 aligns across 8 bases. V lost 8 bases and J lost 0; bases outside the gene matches: 5. The CDR3 is made up of 14 amino acids. Germline CDR1 is MNHEY and CDR2 is SMNVEV (reference sequence).

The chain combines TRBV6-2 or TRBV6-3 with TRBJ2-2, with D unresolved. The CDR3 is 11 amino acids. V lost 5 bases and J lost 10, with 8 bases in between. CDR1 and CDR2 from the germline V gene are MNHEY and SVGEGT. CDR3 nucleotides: TGTGCCAGCAGTCCATTACAGGAGCTGTTTTTT. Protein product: CASSPLQELFF.

In DNA form, the CDR3 reads TGTGCCAGCAGTTTAAGGGGGACTGAAGCTTTCTTT. Translation: CASSLRGTEAFF. The chain couples TRBV28 to TRBJ1-1, with D perhaps TRBD1 (6 bases). Germline V gene lookup returns CDR1 MDHEN and CDR2 SYDVKM. Trimming stripped 2 bases from V and 5 bases from J, with 6 bases between. This CDR3 is built from 12 residues. The complete variable domain, with remaining parts taken from reference TRBV28 and TRBJ1-1, reads DVKVTQSSRYLVKRTGEKVFLECVQDMDHENMFWYRQDPGLGLRLIYFSYDVKMKEKGDIPEGYSVSREKKERFSLILESASTNQTSMYLCASSLRGTEAFFGQGTRLTVV.

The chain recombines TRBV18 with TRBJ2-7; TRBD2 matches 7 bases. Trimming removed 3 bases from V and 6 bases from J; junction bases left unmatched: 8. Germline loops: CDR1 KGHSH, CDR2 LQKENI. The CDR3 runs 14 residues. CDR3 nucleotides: TGTGCCAGCTCACCTAGTGGGGGACTAAGCGAGCAGTACTTC. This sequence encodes CASSPSGGLSEQYF.

CDR3 sequence: CASSEGGSRQGMYEQYV. In nucleotides, the CDR3 is TGTGCCAGCAGTGAAGGCGGTTCGAGACAGGGGATGTACGAGCAGTACGTC. The rearrangement links TRBV2 to TRBJ2-7; TRBD1 aligns across 8 bases. The V and J ends lost 1 base and 4 bases, in that order; junction bases with no gene match: 12. This CDR3 contains 17 residues. The germline V gene has CDR1 SNHLY and CDR2 FYNNEI.

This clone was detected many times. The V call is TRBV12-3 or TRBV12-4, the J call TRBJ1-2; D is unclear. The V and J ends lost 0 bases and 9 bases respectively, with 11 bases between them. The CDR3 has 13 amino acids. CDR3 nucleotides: TGTGCCAGCAGTTTAGCCTCCCAGAGGCGCTACACCTTC. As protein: CASSLASQRRYTF.

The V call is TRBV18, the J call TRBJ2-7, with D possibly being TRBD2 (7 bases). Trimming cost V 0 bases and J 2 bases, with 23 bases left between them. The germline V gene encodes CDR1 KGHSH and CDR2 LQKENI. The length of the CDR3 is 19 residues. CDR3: CASSPPRGGAYGGTYEQYV. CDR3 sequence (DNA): TGTGCCAGCTCACCACCGCGCGGGGGCGCGTACGGTGGTACCTACGAGCAGTACGTC.

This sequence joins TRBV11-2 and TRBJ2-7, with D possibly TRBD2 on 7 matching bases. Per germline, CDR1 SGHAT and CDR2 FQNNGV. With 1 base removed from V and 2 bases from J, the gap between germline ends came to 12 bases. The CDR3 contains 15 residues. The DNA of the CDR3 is TGTGCCAGCAGCTTAGGGGGCGGGGGCCCCTACGAGCAGTACGTC. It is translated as CASSLGGGGPYEQYV.

CDR3 bases: TGTGCCATCAGTGAGTCGCCGACAGTCTATGGCTACACCTTC. Amino acid sequence: CAISESPTVYGYTF. The chain is built from TRBV10-3 and TRBJ1-2, with D possibly matching TRBD1 (5 bases). This CDR3 has 14 amino acids. CDR1 ENHRY and CDR2 SYGVKD come from the germline V gene. With 0 bases removed from V and 4 bases from J, the gap between germline ends came to 9 bases.